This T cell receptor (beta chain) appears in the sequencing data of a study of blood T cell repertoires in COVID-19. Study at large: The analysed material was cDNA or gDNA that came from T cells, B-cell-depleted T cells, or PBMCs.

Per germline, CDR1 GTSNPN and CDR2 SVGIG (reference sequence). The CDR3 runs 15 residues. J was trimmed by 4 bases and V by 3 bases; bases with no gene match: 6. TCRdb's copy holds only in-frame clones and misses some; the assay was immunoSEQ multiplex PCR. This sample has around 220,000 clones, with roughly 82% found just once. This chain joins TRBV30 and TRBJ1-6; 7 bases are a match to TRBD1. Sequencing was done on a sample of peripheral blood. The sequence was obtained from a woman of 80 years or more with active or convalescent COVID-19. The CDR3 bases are TGTGCCTGGAGCTTCCCGGGACAGTATAATTCACCCCTCCACTTT. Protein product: CAWSFPGQYNSPLHF.